This T cell receptor beta chain is drawn from a study of blood T cells in healthy people across ages. Germline CDR1 SQVTM, CDR2 ANQGSEA. This CDR3 spans 12 amino acids. Isolation of PBMCs gave at least 7 million cells per sample. A J-beta primer mix and a sample-barcoded 5' primer were used in a second PCR of roughly 6 to 12 cycles. One entry per CDR3 protein results from TCRdb running MiXCR on the 5' RACE reads. Altogether roughly 800,000 distinct CDR3 sequences are present, about 53% being singletons, with the ten largest covering roughly two fifths. This clonotype has just a few counts. The junction differs from germline at one of its ends, possibly a read error.

This chain links TRBV29-1 with TRBJ1-2, with D unresolved. This TCR derives from a man older than 75 in good health. Sequencing was performed on blood. The CDR3 nucleotides are TGCAGCGTCGAAGCTGCTAACTATGGCTACACCTTC. This codes for CSVEAANYGYTF.